This TCR beta chain is from a study of response to subunit inactivated influenza vaccine. Overall study results and limits: Authors suggested each seasonal flu vaccination may recruit only limited numbers of new T cells.

TCRdb redid the calling of the RT-PCR reads with MiXCR, one entry per CDR3 protein. The sample lists about 300,000 distinct CDR3 sequences, approximately 21% seen once, with 9% to 12% in the top ten. CDR3 length: 15 amino acids. V was trimmed by 0 bases and J by 1 base, leaving 8 bases between them. From germline, CDR1 is SGHTS and CDR2 YDEGEE. As for this clonotype: Its antigen remains unidentified.

The TCR comes from a man between 50 and 75 years old who received an inactivated influenza vaccine. The V gene is TRBV5-8, the J gene TRBJ1-5, with unresolved D. The specimen comprised PBMCs from blood, sampled about 20 months after vaccination. The CDR3 region has the DNA TGTGCCAGCAGCTTGGAATGGTACAGCAATCAGCCCCAGCATTTT. It yields the protein CASSLEWYSNQPQHF.